The rows below give T cell receptor beta chains drawn from one sample of a study of regulatory T cells in long-lasting Graves disease. Using its own MiXCR run on the multiplex PCR reads, TCRdb lists one record per CDR3 protein. This table has some 470,000 distinct CDR3 sequences, around a fifth appearing once. The source was peripheral blood mononuclear cells (PBMCs), collected when the disease was refractory, from a patient treated with antithyroid drugs. These receptors all stem from a female donor with Graves disease. The CDR3 runs from the conserved cysteine through the conserved F or W. The D gene is left open where the match is weak. Some rows mark clone size as missing; the rest say once, few, many or name a class of expanded clone.

V gene	D gene	clone size	J gene	CDR3 protein	CDR3 DNA
TRBV20-1	-	few	TRBJ2-7	CSARVMGSNLREQYF	TGCAGTGCTAGAGTAATGGGCTCGAATCTCCGAGAGCAGTACTTC
TRBV10-3	TRBD1	-	TRBJ2-2	CAIRPGSLQGALRRELFF	TGTGCCATCAGACCCGGATCCTTGCAGGGGGCCCTTAGGAGGGAGCTGTTTTTT
TRBV30	-	many	TRBJ1-4	CAWDADEKLFF	TGTGCCTGGGACGCTGATGAAAAACTGTTTTTT
TRBV7-2	TRBD1	few	TRBJ1-1	CASSGLGQTSQAAFF	TGTGCCAGCAGCGGACTGGGACAGACCTCCCAAGCAGCTTTCTTT
TRBV15	-	-	TRBJ1-3	CATKQDSGNTIYF	TGTGCCACCAAGCAAGACTCTGGAAACACCATATATTTT
TRBV9	-	-	TRBJ2-5	CASSVGITEGETQYF	TGTGCCAGCAGCGTAGGGATAACAGAGGGAGAGACCCAGTACTTC
TRBV30	-	many	TRBJ1-2	CASTTDANYGYTF	TGTGCCTCGACGACAGACGCTAACTATGGCTACACCTTC
TRBV28	-	-	TRBJ2-7	CASSITTSDRSSYEQYF	TGTGCCAGCAGTATAACAACCTCGGACAGAAGCTCCTACGAGCAGTACTTC
TRBV6-1	TRBD1	many	TRBJ2-7	CASSELGTVYYEQYF	TGTGCCAGCAGTGAACTCGGGACAGTATACTACGAGCAGTACTTC
TRBV7-9	-	many	TRBJ2-5	CASSHRDGETQYF	TGTGCCAGCAGCCATCGCGACGGGGAGACCCAGTACTTC
TRBV11-2	-	-	TRBJ2-7	CASSLAGHEGEQYF	TGTGCCAGCAGCTTAGCAGGGCACGAGGGCGAGCAGTACTTC
TRBV19	TRBD1	-	TRBJ1-5	CASKRDRNSNQPQHF	TGTGCCAGTAAGAGGGACAGGAATAGCAATCAGCCCCAGCATTTT
TRBV19	-	-	TRBJ1-1	CASRTMNVDTEAFF	TGTGCCAGTAGGACGATGAACGTTGACACTGAAGCTTTCTTT
TRBV28	TRBD1	many	TRBJ1-4	CASSLTQGGEKLFF	TGTGCCAGCAGCTTAACGCAGGGGGGGGAAAAACTGTTTTTT
TRBV7-2	-	-	TRBJ1-1	CASSFYGGDTEAFF	TGTGCCAGCAGCTTTTACGGTGGGGACACTGAAGCTTTCTTT
TRBV28	-	many	TRBJ1-5	CASRTNQPQHF	TGTGCCAGCAGAACTAATCAGCCCCAGCATTTT
TRBV11-3	-	many	TRBJ2-2	CASSPAFTTGELFF	TGTGCCAGCAGCCCAGCCTTTACCACCGGGGAGCTGTTTTTT
TRBV6-1	-	few	TRBJ1-1	CASTLRGEAFF	TGTGCCAGCACCCTACGGGGTGAAGCTTTCTTT
TRBV12-3/TRBV12-4	TRBD1	many	TRBJ1-6	CASSDRGPDSSPLHF	TGTGCCAGCAGTGACAGGGGGCCGGATAGTTCACCCCTCCACTTT
TRBV6-2/TRBV6-3	-	many	TRBJ2-7	CASSYLWSGEQYF	TGTGCCAGCAGTTACCTCTGGTCGGGCGAGCAGTACTTC
TRBV4-1	-	-	TRBJ1-1	CASSQDPREWGLQNTEAFF	TGCGCCAGCAGCCAAGATCCGAGGGAGTGGGGCCTTCAGAACACTGAAGCTTTCTTT
TRBV19	-	-	TRBJ1-2	CASRMGPTDEGYTF	TGTGCCAGTAGAATGGGACCGACAGATGAGGGCTACACCTTC
TRBV5-1	TRBD1	-	TRBJ1-2	CASSLQGNNYGYTF	TGCGCCAGCAGCTTACAGGGGAATAACTATGGCTACACCTTC
TRBV28	-	-	TRBJ1-1	CASGMNRGEAFF	TGTGCCAGCGGAATGAACCGGGGAGAAGCTTTCTTT
TRBV7-6	-	few	TRBJ2-2	CASSLAGTANTGELFF	TGTGCCAGCAGCTTAGCGGGCACTGCGAACACCGGGGAGCTGTTTTTT
TRBV19	-	-	TRBJ1-1	CASSTSAGVDTEAFF	TGTGCCAGTAGTACCTCGGCAGGGGTGGACACTGAAGCTTTCTTT